The 2 T cell receptor beta chains below come from one sample, sequenced in a study of blood T cell repertoires in COVID-19. Sequenced by immunoSEQ multiplex PCR; TCRdb stores in-frame clones only, minus some. The sample has 250,000 to 300,000 clones, about nine tenths seen once. Sequences were obtained from peripheral blood. Every receptor here comes from a woman aged 30 to 39 with COVID-19, enrolled during active disease.

The chain recombines TRBV5-8 with TRBJ1-2; TRBD1 might be the D (6 bases). The germline V gene has CDR1 SGHTS and CDR2 YDEGEE. This CDR3 region has 14 residues. V lost 0 bases, J lost 7 bases, and 13 bases lay in between. CDR3 protein: CASSLALGALGYTF. For the CDR3, the DNA is TGTGCCAGCAGCTTGGCCTTGGGGGCGCTTGGCTACACCTTC.

CDR3 DNA sequence: TGTGCCACCGGACAGGGTTCGTCTGAAGCTTTCTTT. Protein: CATGQGSSEAFF. The V and J genes are TRBV19 and TRBJ1-1; 8 bases line up with TRBD1. The trim removed 10 bases at V and 6 bases at J, leaving 7 bases unmatched. The CDR3 is 12 residues long. CDR1 is LNHDA and CDR2 is SQIVND in the germline V gene (reference sequence). Supplemented by reference TRBV19 and TRBJ1-1, the full variable domain reads DGGITQSPKYLFRKEGQNVTLSCEQNLNHDAMYWYRQDPGQGLRLIYYSQIVNDFQKGDIAEGYSVSREKKESFPLTVTSAQKNPTAFYLCATGQGSSEAFFGQGTRLTVV.